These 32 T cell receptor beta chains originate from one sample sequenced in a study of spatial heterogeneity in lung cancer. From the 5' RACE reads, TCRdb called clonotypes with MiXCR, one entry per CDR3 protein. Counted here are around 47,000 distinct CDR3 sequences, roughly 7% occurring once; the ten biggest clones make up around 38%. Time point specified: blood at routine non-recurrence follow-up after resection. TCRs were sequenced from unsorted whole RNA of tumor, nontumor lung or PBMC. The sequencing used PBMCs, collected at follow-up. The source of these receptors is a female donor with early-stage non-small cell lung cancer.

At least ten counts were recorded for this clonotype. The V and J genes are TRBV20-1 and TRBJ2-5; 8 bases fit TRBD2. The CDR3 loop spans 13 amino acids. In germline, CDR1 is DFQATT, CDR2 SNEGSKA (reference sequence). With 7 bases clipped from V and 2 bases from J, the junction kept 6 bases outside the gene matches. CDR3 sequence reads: CSVVAGLQETQYF. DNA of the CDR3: TGCAGTGTAGTAGCGGGGTTGCAAGAGACCCAGTACTTC.

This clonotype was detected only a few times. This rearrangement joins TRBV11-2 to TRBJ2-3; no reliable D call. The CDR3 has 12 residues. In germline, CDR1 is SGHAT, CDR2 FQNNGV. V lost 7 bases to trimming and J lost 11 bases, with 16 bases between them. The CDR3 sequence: CASKAAVPRQYF. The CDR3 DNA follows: TGTGCCAGCAAGGCTGCGGTCCCTAGGCAGTATTTT.

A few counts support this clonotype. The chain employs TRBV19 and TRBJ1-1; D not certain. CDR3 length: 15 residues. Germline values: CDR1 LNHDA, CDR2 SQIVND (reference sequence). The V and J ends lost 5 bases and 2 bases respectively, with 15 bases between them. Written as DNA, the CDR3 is TGTGCCAGTAGTCCCCTCTCGACACCAAACACTGAAGCTTTCTTT. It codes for CASSPLSTPNTEAFF.

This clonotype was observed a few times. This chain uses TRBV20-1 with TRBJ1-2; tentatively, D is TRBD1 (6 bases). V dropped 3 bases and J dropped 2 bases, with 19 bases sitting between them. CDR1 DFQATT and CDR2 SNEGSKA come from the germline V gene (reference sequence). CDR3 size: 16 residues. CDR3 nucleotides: TGCAGTGCTAGTATACAGGGTGAGAGGCAGAACTATGGCTACACCTTC. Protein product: CSASIQGERQNYGYTF.

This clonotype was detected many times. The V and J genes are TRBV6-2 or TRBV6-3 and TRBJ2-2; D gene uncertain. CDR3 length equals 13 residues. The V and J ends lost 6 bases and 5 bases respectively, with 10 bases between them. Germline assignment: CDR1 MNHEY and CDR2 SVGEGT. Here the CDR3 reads CASSFGQTGELFF. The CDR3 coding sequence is TGTGCCAGCAGCTTCGGCCAGACCGGGGAGCTGTTTTTT.

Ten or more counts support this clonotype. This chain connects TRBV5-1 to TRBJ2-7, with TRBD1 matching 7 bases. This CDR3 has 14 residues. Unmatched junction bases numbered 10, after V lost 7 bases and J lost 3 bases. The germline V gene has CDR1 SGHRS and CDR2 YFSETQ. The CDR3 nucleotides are TGCGCCAGCTCAACGGGACAGAACTACTACGAGCAGTACTTC. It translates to CASSTGQNYYEQYF.

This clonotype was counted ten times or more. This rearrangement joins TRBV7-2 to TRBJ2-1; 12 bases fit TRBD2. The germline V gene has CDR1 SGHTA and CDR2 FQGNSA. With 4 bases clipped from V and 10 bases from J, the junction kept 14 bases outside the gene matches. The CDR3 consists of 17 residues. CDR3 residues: CASSCGLAGNPPVEQFF. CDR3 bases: TGTGCCAGCAGCTGCGGACTAGCGGGGAATCCCCCTGTGGAGCAGTTCTTC.

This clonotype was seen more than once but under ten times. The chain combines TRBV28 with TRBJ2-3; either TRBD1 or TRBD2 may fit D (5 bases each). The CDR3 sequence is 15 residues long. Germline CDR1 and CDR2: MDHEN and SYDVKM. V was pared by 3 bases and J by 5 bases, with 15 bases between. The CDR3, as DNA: TGTGCCAGCAGTTTGGCCCCTGTTGGGGGAGATACGCAGTATTTT. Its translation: CASSLAPVGGDTQYF.

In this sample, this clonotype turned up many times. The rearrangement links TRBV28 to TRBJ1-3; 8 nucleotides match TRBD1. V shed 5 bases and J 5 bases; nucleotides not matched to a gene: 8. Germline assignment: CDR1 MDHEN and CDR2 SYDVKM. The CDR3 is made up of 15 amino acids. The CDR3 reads CASSTFRGLRNTIYF. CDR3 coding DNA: TGTGCCAGCAGTACGTTCAGGGGGCTACGAAACACCATATATTTT.

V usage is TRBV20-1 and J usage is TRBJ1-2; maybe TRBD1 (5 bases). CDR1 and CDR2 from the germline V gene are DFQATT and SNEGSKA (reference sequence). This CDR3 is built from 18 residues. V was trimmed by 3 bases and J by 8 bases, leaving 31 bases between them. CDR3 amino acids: CSASLTRGAKVFPSGYTF. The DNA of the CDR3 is TGCAGTGCTAGCCTAACGAGAGGGGCAAAAGTTTTCCCCTCCGGCTACACCTTC.

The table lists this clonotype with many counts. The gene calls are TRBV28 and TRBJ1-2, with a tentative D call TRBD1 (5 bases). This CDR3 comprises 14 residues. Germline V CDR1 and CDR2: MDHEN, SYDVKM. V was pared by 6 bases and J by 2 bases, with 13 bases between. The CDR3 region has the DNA TGTGCCAGCAGAGAAGGGGCCCTAAACTATGGCTACACCTTC. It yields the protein CASREGALNYGYTF.

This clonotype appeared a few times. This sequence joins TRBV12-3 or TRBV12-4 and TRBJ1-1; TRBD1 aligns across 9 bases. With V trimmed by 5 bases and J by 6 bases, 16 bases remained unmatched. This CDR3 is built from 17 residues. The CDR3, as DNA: TGTGCCAGCAGTCCCCTAACCCCCGGGACAGGGCCTTCTGAAGCTTTCTTT. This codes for CASSPLTPGTGPSEAFF.

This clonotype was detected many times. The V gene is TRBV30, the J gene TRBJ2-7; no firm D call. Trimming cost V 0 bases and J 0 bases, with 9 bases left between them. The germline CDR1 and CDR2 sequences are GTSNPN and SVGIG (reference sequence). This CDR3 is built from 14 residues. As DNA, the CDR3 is TGTGCCTGGAGTGTAGGGCTGAGCTCCTACGAGCAGTACTTC. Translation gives CAWSVGLSSYEQYF.

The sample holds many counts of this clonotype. The CDR3 sequence is CSVEGRLGDLGNEKLFF. CDR3 nucleotide sequence: TGCAGCGTTGAAGGAAGGCTGGGGGACCTTGGAAATGAAAAACTGTTTTTT. The rearrangement uses TRBV29-1 and TRBJ1-4; possibly TRBD1 for D (5 bases). Germline loops: CDR1 SQVTM, CDR2 ANQGSEA. CDR3 length: 17 amino acids. V lost 1 base to trimming and J lost 5 bases, with 20 bases between them. The full variable domain, with the rest looked up from reference TRBV29-1 and TRBJ1-4, is SAVISQKPSRDICQRGTSLTIQCQVDSQVTMMFWYRQQPGQSLTLIATANQGSEATYESGFVIDKFPISRPNLTFSTLTVSNMSPEDSSIYLCSVEGRLGDLGNEKLFFGSGTQLSVL.

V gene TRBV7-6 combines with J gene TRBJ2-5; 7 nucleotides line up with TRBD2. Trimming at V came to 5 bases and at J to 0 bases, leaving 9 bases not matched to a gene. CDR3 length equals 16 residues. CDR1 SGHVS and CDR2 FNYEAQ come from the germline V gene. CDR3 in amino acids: CASSQMTSRYQETQYF. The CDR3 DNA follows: TGTGCCAGCAGCCAGATGACTAGCCGGTACCAAGAGACCCAGTACTTC.

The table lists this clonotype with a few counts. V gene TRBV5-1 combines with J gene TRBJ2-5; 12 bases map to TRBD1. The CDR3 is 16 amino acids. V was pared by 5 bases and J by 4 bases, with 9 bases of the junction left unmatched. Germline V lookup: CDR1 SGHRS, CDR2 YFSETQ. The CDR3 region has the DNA TGCGCCAGCAGAGGGACAGGGGGCGCAGGTGGAGAGACCCAGTACTTC. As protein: CASRGTGGAGGETQYF. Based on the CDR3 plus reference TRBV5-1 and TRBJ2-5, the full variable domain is KAGVTQTPRYLIKTRGQQVTLSCSPISGHRSVSWYQQTPGQGLQFLFEYFSETQRNKGNFPGRFSGRQFSNSRSEMNVSTLELGDSALYLCASRGTGGAGGETQYFGPGTRLLVL.

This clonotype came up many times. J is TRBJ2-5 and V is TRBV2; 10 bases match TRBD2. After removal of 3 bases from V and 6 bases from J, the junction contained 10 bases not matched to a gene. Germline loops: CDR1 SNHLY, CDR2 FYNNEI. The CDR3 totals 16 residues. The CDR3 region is CASSDASSGGAQTQYF. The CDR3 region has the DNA TGTGCCAGCAGTGATGCGTCCAGCGGGGGGGCCCAGACCCAGTACTTC.

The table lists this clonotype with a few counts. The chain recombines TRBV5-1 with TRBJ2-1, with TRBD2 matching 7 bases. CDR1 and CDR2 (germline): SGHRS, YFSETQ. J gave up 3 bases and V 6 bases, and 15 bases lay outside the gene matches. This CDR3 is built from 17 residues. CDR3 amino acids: CASTGTIPLVSYNEQFF. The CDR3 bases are TGCGCCAGCACCGGGACTATACCTTTGGTGAGCTACAATGAGCAGTTCTTC.

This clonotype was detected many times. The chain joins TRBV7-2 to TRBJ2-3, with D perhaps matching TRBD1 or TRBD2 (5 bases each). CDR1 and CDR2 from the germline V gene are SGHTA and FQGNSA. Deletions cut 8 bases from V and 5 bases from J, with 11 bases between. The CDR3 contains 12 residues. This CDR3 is CASLGVVDTQYF. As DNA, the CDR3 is TGTGCCAGCTTGGGGGTCGTAGATACGCAGTATTTT.

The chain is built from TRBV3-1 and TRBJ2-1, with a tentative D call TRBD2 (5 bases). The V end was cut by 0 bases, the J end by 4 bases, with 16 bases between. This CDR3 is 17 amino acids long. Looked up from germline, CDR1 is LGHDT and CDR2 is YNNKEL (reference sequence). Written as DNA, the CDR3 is TGTGCCAGCAGCCAAGATGACTACGCCAGAGTTTACAATGAGCAGTTCTTC. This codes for CASSQDDYARVYNEQFF.

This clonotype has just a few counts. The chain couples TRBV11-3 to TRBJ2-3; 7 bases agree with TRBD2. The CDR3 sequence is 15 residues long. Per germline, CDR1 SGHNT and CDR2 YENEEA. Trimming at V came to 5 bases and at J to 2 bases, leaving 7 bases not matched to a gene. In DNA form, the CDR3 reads TGTGCCAGCAGCCGCGGGGGTTCCTTCACAGATACGCAGTATTTT. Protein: CASSRGGSFTDTQYF.

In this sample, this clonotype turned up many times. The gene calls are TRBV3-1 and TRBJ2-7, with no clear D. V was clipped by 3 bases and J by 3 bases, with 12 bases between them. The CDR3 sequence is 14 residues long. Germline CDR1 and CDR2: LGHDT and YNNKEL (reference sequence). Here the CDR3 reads CASSQGNKNYEQYF. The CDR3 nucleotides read TGTGCCAGCAGCCAGGGCAATAAGAACTACGAGCAGTACTTC.

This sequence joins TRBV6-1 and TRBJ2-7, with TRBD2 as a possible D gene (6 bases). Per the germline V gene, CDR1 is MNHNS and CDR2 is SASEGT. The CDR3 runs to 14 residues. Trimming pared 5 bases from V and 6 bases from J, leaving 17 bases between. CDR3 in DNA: TGTGCCAGCAGTAGGCGGGACCCGAGGGTCGAGCAGTACTTC. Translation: CASSRRDPRVEQYF.

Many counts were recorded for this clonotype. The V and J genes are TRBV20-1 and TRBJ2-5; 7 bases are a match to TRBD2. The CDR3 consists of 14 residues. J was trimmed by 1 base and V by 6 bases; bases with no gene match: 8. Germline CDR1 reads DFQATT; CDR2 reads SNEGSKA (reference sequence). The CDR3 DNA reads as TGCAGTGCCAGAAAAAGCGGGGTCCAAGAGACCCAGTACTTC. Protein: CSARKSGVQETQYF.

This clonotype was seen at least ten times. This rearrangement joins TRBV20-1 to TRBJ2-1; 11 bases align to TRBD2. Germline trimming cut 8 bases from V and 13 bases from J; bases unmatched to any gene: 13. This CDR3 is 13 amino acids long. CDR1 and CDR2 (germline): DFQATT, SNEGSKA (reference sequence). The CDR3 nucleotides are TGCAGTCGCCTTCAACTAGCGGGGGCCGGACAGTTCTTC. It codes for CSRLQLAGAGQFF.

The CDR3 sequence is CASSRGLAGPDTQYF. The CDR3 bases are TGTGCCAGCAGCCGGGGACTAGCGGGGCCAGATACGCAGTATTTT. This chain links TRBV5-6 with TRBJ2-3; TRBD2 matches 13 bases. Losses at the gene ends were 4 bases for V and 4 bases for J; bases not matched to a gene: 3. The CDR3 spans 15 residues. CDR1 and CDR2 from the germline V gene are SGHDT and YYEEEE.

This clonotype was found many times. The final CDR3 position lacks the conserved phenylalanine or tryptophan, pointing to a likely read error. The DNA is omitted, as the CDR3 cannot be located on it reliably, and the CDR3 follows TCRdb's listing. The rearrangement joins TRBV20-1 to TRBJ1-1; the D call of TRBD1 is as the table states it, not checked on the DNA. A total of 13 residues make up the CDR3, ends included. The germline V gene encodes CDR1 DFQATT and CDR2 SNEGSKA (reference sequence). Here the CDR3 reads CSALSRGRFLGGL.

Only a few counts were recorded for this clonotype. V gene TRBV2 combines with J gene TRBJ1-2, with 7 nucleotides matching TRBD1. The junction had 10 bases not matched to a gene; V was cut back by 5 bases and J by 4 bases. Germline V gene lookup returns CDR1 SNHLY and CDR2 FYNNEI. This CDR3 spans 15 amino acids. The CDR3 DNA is TGTGCCAGCAGTTCCCGGACAGGCTCGATCTATGGCTACACCTTC. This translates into CASSSRTGSIYGYTF.

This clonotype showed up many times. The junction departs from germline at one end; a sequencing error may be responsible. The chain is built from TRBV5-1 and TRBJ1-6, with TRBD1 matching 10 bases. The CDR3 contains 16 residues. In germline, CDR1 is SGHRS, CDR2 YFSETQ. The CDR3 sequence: CASRLAGTGDNSPLHF. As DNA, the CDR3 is TGCGCCAGCAGGTTGGCCGGGACAGGGGATAATTCACCCCTCCACTTT.

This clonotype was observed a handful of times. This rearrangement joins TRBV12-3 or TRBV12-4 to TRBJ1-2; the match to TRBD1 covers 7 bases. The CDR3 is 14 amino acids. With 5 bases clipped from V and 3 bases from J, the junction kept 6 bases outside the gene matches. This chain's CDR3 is CASSPQGVDYGYTF. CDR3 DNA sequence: TGTGCCAGCAGTCCCCAGGGGGTAGACTATGGCTACACCTTC.

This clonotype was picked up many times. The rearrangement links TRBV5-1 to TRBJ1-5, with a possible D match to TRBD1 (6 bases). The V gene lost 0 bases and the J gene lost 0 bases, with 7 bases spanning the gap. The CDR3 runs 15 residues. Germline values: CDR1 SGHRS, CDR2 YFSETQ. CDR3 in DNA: TGCGCCAGCAGCTTGGGAGGGGGTAGCAATCAGCCCCAGCATTTT. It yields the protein CASSLGGGSNQPQHF.

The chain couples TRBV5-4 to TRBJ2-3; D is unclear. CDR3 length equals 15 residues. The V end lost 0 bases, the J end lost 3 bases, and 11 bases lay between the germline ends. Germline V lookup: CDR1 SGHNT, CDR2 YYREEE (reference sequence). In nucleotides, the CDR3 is TGTGCCAGCAGCTTGGAAGTGGGCAGAACAGATACGCAGTATTTT. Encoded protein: CASSLEVGRTDTQYF.